Listed below are T cell receptor beta chains from one sample, sequenced in a study of blood T cells in healthy people across ages. TCRdb processed the 5' RACE reads anew with MiXCR; each CDR3 protein has one entry. The data contain about 670,000 distinct CDR3 sequences, under 65% of them seen just once; the ten biggest clones take up roughly 13%. The sequenced sample consisted of blood. Receptors originate from a woman of 80 years or more in good health. The CDR3 runs from the conserved cysteine through the conserved F or W. Each record gives: J gene, D gene, clone size, V gene, CDR3 DNA, CDR3 protein. A D gene is named only where the DNA matches it firmly. The size entry is marked missing in some rows and otherwise reads once, few, many or a size class.

>TRBJ2-1|TRBD2|many|TRBV27
TGTGCCAGCCGGACTAGCGGGTACCGGAATGAGCAGTTCTTC
CASRTSGYRNEQFF
>TRBJ1-1|-|-|TRBV27
TGTGCCAGCAGACCAATCGCAAGTAACACTGAAGCTTTCTTT
CASRPIASNTEAFF
>TRBJ1-5|-|many|TRBV20-1
TGCAGTGCTATCACCGGGGCGATCAATCAGCCCCAGCATTTT
CSAITGAINQPQHF
>TRBJ2-4|-|many|TRBV7-2
TGTGCCAGCAGCCCCGACCCTTTGTTGGGATATTACTCCAAAAACATTCAGTACTTC
CASSPDPLLGYYSKNIQYF
>TRBJ2-3|TRBD2|-|TRBV10-3
TGTGCCACCGACTCGGGGACTAGACTCACAGATACGCAGTATTTT
CATDSGTRLTDTQYF
>TRBJ2-5|-|-|TRBV7-8
TGTGCCAGCAGCTATGGGGCAACAGGAGAGACCCAGTACTTC
CASSYGATGETQYF
>TRBJ2-7|TRBD2|-|TRBV25-1
TGTGCCAGCAACCGACACTCTAGTAGCGGGAGAGGGCTCGAGCAGTACTTC
CASNRHSSSGRGLEQYF
>TRBJ1-3|-|-|TRBV28
TGTGCCAGCAGTTCTCCAAACTCTGGAAACACCATATATTTT
CASSSPNSGNTIYF
>TRBJ1-1|-|-|TRBV2
TGTGCCAGTACCACGGACAGAGTGAACACTGAAGCTTTCTTT
CASTTDRVNTEAFF
>TRBJ2-3|TRBD1|many|TRBV6-1
TGTGCCAGCAGTGAACCAGGGGGCAGCACAGATACGCAGTATTTT
CASSEPGGSTDTQYF
>TRBJ1-4|-|-|TRBV4-3
TGCGCCAGCAGCCAAGACAGTCATCTGGACAGCAAACTGTTTTTT
CASSQDSHLDSKLFF
>TRBJ2-1|-|-|TRBV14
TGTGCCAGCAGCCTTTGGACAGAGAAAGAGACCCAGTTCTTC
CASSLWTEKETQFF
>TRBJ2-5|TRBD1|-|TRBV5-1
TGCGCCAGCAGCTTGAACAGGGGAAAAGAGACCCAGTACTTC
CASSLNRGKETQYF
>TRBJ2-1|-|few|TRBV7-9
TGTGCCAGCAGCTTATTGACAGGAACCAATGAGCAGTTCTTC
CASSLLTGTNEQFF
>TRBJ2-7|TRBD1|-|TRBV18
TGTGCCAGCGCACCGACAGGGGTCGAGCAGTACTTC
CASAPTGVEQYF
>TRBJ1-1|TRBD1|-|TRBV5-1
TGCGCCAGCAGCTTCCCCGACGATACAGGGGGCACTGAAGCTTTCTTT
CASSFPDDTGGTEAFF